This TCR beta chain was identified during a study of neurological immune-mediated disorders. Study-wide points: Whereas HTLV-1-associated myelopathy showed the most TCR clonal expansion, multiple sclerosis showed the least, with levels below those of healthy controls. Repertoires from 18 of 34 multiple sclerosis patients grouped phylogenetically into a related-CDR3 cluster, suggesting a possible signature.

This clonotype has ten or more counts. Antigen: not known. There are 16 residues in the CDR3. The germline V gene encodes CDR1 SGHRS and CDR2 YFSETQ. V dropped 4 bases and J dropped 5; count of bases not matched to a gene: 9. The team produced cDNA through 5'RACE using 10-nucleotide random UMIs. MiXCR was run by TCRdb on the 5' RACE reads, yielding one entry per CDR3 protein. The sample shows about 62,000 distinct CDR3 sequences, 3.5% to 4.5% of them seen only once. The chain combines TRBV5-1 with TRBJ1-1; TRBD1 matches 12 bases. The source of this sequence is a woman aged 45-59 years with multiple sclerosis. Sequencing was performed on PBMCs. The CDR3 region is CASSDRDRGQWTEAFF. For the CDR3, the DNA is TGCGCCAGCAGCGACCGGGACAGGGGGCAGTGGACTGAAGCTTTCTTT.